These 27 T cell receptor beta chains came from one sample sequenced in a study of shared clonotypes between healthy human individuals. This table comes from immunoSEQ multiplex PCR, and its TCRdb copy is limited to in-frame clones, with some not included. The data hold more than 900,000 clones, with 70% to 80% observed a single time. Specimen: memory CD4+ T cells from PBMCs. Subset given: CD45RA-negative fraction. The source of these receptors is a man between 18 and 35 years old in good health. Some clones in this sample may be carry-over from other donors' samples.

The chain combines TRBV9 with TRBJ2-2; D gene unclear. CDR3 size: 15 residues. Germline assignment: CDR1 SGDLS and CDR2 YYNGEE. Trimming stripped 1 base from V and 0 bases from J, with 7 bases between. As DNA, the CDR3 is TGTGCCAGCAGCGTAATGGGCCCGAACACCGGGGAGCTGTTTTTT. It specifies CASSVMGPNTGELFF.

J is TRBJ1-1 and V is TRBV7-9; unclear D gene. The CDR3 is made up of 13 amino acids. Germline values: CDR1 SEHNR, CDR2 FQNEAQ (reference sequence). V was shortened by 4 bases and J by 5 bases, with 11 bases between the two germline ends. CDR3 loop: CASSSTGHTEAFF. DNA for the CDR3: TGTGCCAGCAGCTCCACTGGGCATACTGAAGCTTTCTTT.

The chain is built from TRBV7-9 and TRBJ2-3; 8 bases line up with TRBD2. The ends lost 5 bases at V and 3 bases at J; junction bases unmatched: 13. This CDR3 has 17 residues. From germline, CDR1 is SEHNR and CDR2 FQNEAQ (reference sequence). DNA of the CDR3: TGTGCCAGCAGCCCGGGGGGTTCGGGACTAGGGACAGATACGCAGTATTTT. Its translation is CASSPGGSGLGTDTQYF.

The genes are TRBV4-1 and TRBJ2-3; 14 nucleotides align to TRBD2. The V gene's germline CDR1 is MGHRA and CDR2 YSYEKL. Losses at the gene ends were 1 base for V and 0 bases for J; bases not matched to a gene: 6. This CDR3 comprises 19 residues. CDR3 loop: CASSQGLAGGPGSTDTQYF. In DNA, the CDR3 is TGCGCCAGCAGCCAAGGACTAGCGGGAGGGCCGGGGAGCACAGATACGCAGTATTTT.

This chain joins TRBV14 and TRBJ1-2; D unclear. Germline CDR1 and CDR2: SGHDN and FVKESK. The CDR3 is 13 amino acids. Between the trimmed V and J ends, which lost 4 bases and 7 bases, there was a span of 13 bases. DNA for the CDR3: TGTGCCAGCAGCCCGGGTCGGGTGGGTGGCTACACCTTC. Translating gives CASSPGRVGGYTF. The full variable domain, with the rest looked up from reference TRBV14 and TRBJ1-2, is EAGVTQFPSHSVIEKGQTVTLRCDPISGHDNLYWYRRVMGKEIKFLLHFVKESKQDESGMPNNRFLAERTGGTYSTLKVQPAELEDSGVYFCASSPGRVGGYTFGSGTRLTVV.

With regard to this clone: Other DNA sequences from this sample encode an identical CDR3 as well. The chain uses TRBV7-9 and TRBJ1-5; D remains unclear. CDR1 and CDR2 (germline): SEHNR, FQNEAQ (reference sequence). Trimming took 5 bases from V and 4 from J, leaving 6 bases between them. This CDR3 is 12 amino acids long. The CDR3, as DNA: TGTGCCAGCAGCCTATATAATCAGCCCCAGCATTTT. The encoded protein is CASSLYNQPQHF.

A note on this clone: Other DNA variants within this sample encode the same CDR3. This sequence joins TRBV18 and TRBJ1-5, with unresolved D. The CDR3 has 14 residues. CDR1 is KGHSH, CDR2 LQKENI, per germline. Trimming stripped 2 bases from V and 0 bases from J, with 5 bases between. DNA of the CDR3: TGTGCCAGCTCACCATCCTATAGCAATCAGCCCCAGCATTTT. Translated, it gives CASSPSYSNQPQHF.

The chain employs TRBV5-1 and TRBJ2-2; TRBD2 aligns across 7 bases. This CDR3 is 16 amino acids long. Germline CDR1 is SGHRS and CDR2 is YFSETQ. With 0 bases clipped from V and 1 base from J, the junction kept 3 bases outside the gene matches. Here the CDR3 reads CASSLAASGNTGELFF. The CDR3 coding sequence is TGCGCCAGCAGCTTGGCCGCTAGCGGGAACACCGGGGAGCTGTTTTTT.

V usage is TRBV21-1 and J usage is TRBJ2-7. TRBV21-1 is recorded as a pseudogene. The CDR3 sequence is 12 residues long. The CDR3 sequence: CASSKDEGEQYF. CDR3 nucleotides: TGTGCCAGCAGCAAAGATGAGGGGGAGCAGTACTTC.

In this sample, this clone turned up once. The V call is TRBV19, the J call TRBJ2-7; TRBD1 aligns across 7 bases. The ends lost 3 bases at V and 0 bases at J; junction bases unmatched: 8. The CDR3 covers 16 residues. Germline V gene lookup returns CDR1 LNHDA and CDR2 SQIVND (reference sequence). CDR3 nucleotide sequence: TGTGCCAGTAGTATCGCTCACAGGGGAACCTCCTACGAGCAGTACTTC. It translates to CASSIAHRGTSYEQYF. The full variable domain, in which reference TRBV19 and TRBJ2-7 provide the parts outside the CDR3, is DGGITQSPKYLFRKEGQNVTLSCEQNLNHDAMYWYRQDPGQGLRLIYYSQIVNDFQKGDIAEGYSVSREKKESFPLTVTSAQKNPTAFYLCASSIAHRGTSYEQYFGPGTRLTVT.

This chain connects TRBV6-1 to TRBJ1-1; unclear D gene. The V end was cut by 1 base, the J end by 5 bases, with 8 bases between. The V gene's germline CDR1 is MNHNS and CDR2 SASEGT. The CDR3 has 13 residues. In DNA, the CDR3 is TGTGCCAGCAGTGAAGTAAGAGAGACTGAAGCTTTCTTT. Translated, it gives CASSEVRETEAFF.

This clone has a handful of counts. The J gene is TRBJ2-3, the V gene TRBV11-2; possible D gene TRBD2, 6 bases. V lost 4 bases, J lost 2 bases, and 16 bases lay in between. CDR3 length: 16 amino acids. CDR1 SGHAT and CDR2 FQNNGV come from the germline V gene. The CDR3 DNA sequence: TGTGCCAGCAGCTCTTCGGGAGTCTTCATCACAGATACGCAGTATTTT. The encoded protein is CASSSSGVFITDTQYF.

V is TRBV12-2 and J is TRBJ1-3. TRBV12-2 corresponds to a pseudogene. The CDR3 contains 12 residues. The CDR3 DNA is TGTGCAAGTCGCTCGCGGGGGAACACCATATATTTT. Its translation: CASRSRGNTIYF.

This chain joins TRBV5-1 and TRBJ2-7; possibly TRBD2 for D (6 bases). Trimming left V 4 bases short and J 6 bases short, with 20 bases between. Germline V lookup: CDR1 SGHRS, CDR2 YFSETQ. The CDR3 contains 15 residues. The CDR3 spells CASSVLARAASEQYF. CDR3 nucleotides: TGCGCCAGCAGCGTTCTAGCGCGGGCGGCAAGCGAGCAGTACTTC.

V is TRBV5-4 and J is TRBJ2-5; D is uncertain. The V end was cut by 1 base, the J end by 0 bases, with 4 bases between. Germline-derived CDR1 and CDR2 are SGHNT and YYREEE (reference sequence). This CDR3 spans 13 amino acids. The CDR3 is CASSLQDQETQYF. The CDR3 nucleotides are TGTGCCAGCAGCTTGCAGGACCAAGAGACCCAGTACTTC.

The rearrangement links TRBV6-1 to TRBJ2-1; possibly TRBD1 for D (5 bases). V lost 1 base, J lost 0 bases, and 13 bases lay in between. Germline loops: CDR1 MNHNS, CDR2 SASEGT. The CDR3 contains 17 residues. The CDR3, as DNA: TGTGCCAGCAGTGAAGGAGTAGGGGCGAGCTCCTACAATGAGCAGTTCTTC. Protein product: CASSEGVGASSYNEQFF.

This clone was recorded a few times. The chain recombines TRBV11-3 with TRBJ2-3, with 9 bases identical to TRBD2. The CDR3 is made up of 18 amino acids. V lost 3 bases, J lost 2 bases, and 12 bases stayed unmatched. Per germline, CDR1 SGHNT and CDR2 YENEEA. CDR3 bases: TGTGCCAGCAGCTTCGGTTTACTAAGCGGGGGGACCACAGATACGCAGTATTTT. Protein sequence: CASSFGLLSGGTTDTQYF.

The table lists this clone with a few counts. V and J are TRBV2 and TRBJ2-3, with TRBD2 matching 8 bases. This CDR3 is 13 amino acids long. Per the germline V gene, CDR1 is SNHLY and CDR2 is FYNNEI. Losses at the gene ends were 9 bases for V and 1 base for J; bases not matched to a gene: 3. CDR3 DNA: TGTGCCAGATCGACTAGCGGCACAGATACGCAGTATTTT. Translating it yields CARSTSGTDTQYF.

Only a few counts were recorded for this clone. V usage is TRBV5-1 and J usage is TRBJ2-2, with a weak D call TRBD2 (6 bases). There are 15 residues in the CDR3. The V end lost 2 bases, the J end lost 4 bases, and 12 bases lay between the germline ends. Germline V gene sequence: CDR1 SGHRS, CDR2 YFSETQ. Written as DNA, the CDR3 is TGCGCCAGCAGCTTCTTGGCGGGGCCCACCGGGGAGCTGTTTTTT. Translated, it gives CASSFLAGPTGELFF.

This sequence joins TRBV4-1 and TRBJ2-5, with D perhaps matching TRBD2 (5 bases). Germline V gene data show CDR1 as MGHRA and CDR2 as YSYEKL. V dropped 6 bases and J dropped 4 bases, with 15 bases sitting between them. The CDR3 length is 14 residues. This CDR3 reads CASSRGNPRETQYF. The CDR3 region has the DNA TGCGCCAGCAGTAGAGGGAACCCCCGAGAGACCCAGTACTTC.

The chain combines TRBV5-6 with TRBJ1-2, with D possibly TRBD1 on 5 matching bases. CDR3 length equals 13 residues. V was clipped by 2 bases and J by 7 bases, with 12 bases between them. Germline V gene lookup returns CDR1 SGHDT and CDR2 YYEEEE. CDR3 sequence: CASSLREGIGYTF. In DNA form, the CDR3 reads TGTGCCAGCAGCTTACGGGAGGGGATTGGCTACACCTTC.

The chain uses TRBV11-2 and TRBJ2-7; weak D call: TRBD1 (5 bases). Trimming stripped 0 bases from V and 5 bases from J, with 14 bases between. This CDR3 comprises 15 residues. Looked up from germline, CDR1 is SGHAT and CDR2 is FQNNGV. CDR3 loop: CASSLDGREGNEQYF. The CDR3 DNA reads TGTGCCAGCAGCTTAGATGGCAGGGAAGGGAACGAGCAGTACTTC.

The rearrangement uses TRBV4-1 and TRBJ2-3; tentative D call: TRBD2 (5 bases). Trimming stripped 1 base from V and 5 bases from J, with 19 bases between. This CDR3 is built from 17 residues. Germline V lookup: CDR1 MGHRA, CDR2 YSYEKL. Written as DNA, the CDR3 is TGCGCCAGCAGCCAAGGGGAAGCGGATAATACACTAGATACGCAGTATTTT. It codes for CASSQGEADNTLDTQYF.

This rearrangement joins TRBV28 to TRBJ2-1; D not resolved. V dropped 8 bases and J dropped 6 bases, with 17 bases sitting between them. Germline CDR1 and CDR2: MDHEN and SYDVKM. This CDR3 region has 14 residues. CDR3 nucleotide sequence: TGTGCCAGCCTTCAAGTCGGAACCTCCAATGAGCAGTTCTTC. Protein: CASLQVGTSNEQFF.

The chain recombines TRBV6-6 with TRBJ1-5, with TRBD1 matching 8 bases. J gave up 0 bases and V 6 bases, and 4 bases lay outside the gene matches. CDR1 is MNHNY, CDR2 SVGAGI, per germline (reference sequence). The length of the CDR3 is 15 residues. The chain's CDR3 is CASRRTGTSNQPQHF. The DNA of the CDR3 is TGTGCCAGCAGACGGACAGGGACTAGCAATCAGCCCCAGCATTTT.

V gene TRBV18 combines with J gene TRBJ2-7; D is perhaps TRBD2 (5 bases). In germline, CDR1 is KGHSH, CDR2 LQKENI. This CDR3 has 14 amino acids. Trimming removed 4 bases from V and 0 bases from J, with 10 bases in between. CDR3 coding DNA: TGTGCCAGCTCACTTTCTAGCTCCTCCTACGAGCAGTACTTC. Its protein product is CASSLSSSSYEQYF.

The rearrangement uses TRBV28 and TRBJ1-4; D not certain. The CDR3 loop spans 14 amino acids. The germline CDR1 and CDR2 sequences are MDHEN and SYDVKM. V shed 1 base and J shed 8 bases, with 11 bases lying between them. In DNA form, the CDR3 reads TGTGCCAGCAGTTTATTTGGGCGTGTAGAAAAACTGTTTTTT. This gives the protein CASSLFGRVEKLFF.